This TCR beta chain was captured by sequencing in a study of CXCR3-negative and CXCR3-positive naive CD8 T cells. Study-level results: Hydrophobicity was higher for TRB CDR3s found in CXCR3-positive naive cells than in CXCR3-negative naive cells. Diversity in memory CD8+ cells fell much lower than the comparably high levels seen in both naive subsets. For naive cells, CXCR3-negative and CXCR3-positive subsets had similar TRBV-TRBJ usage; for memory cells, usage differed.

Details on this clonotype: No antigen is known for it.

The CDR3 is made up of 16 amino acids. 5' RACE that incorporated UMI labels was used to prepare the TRB cDNA libraries. TCRdb reprocessed the 5' RACE reads and stores each CDR3 protein as one record, lacking DNA. The specimen's table records roughly 120,000 distinct CDR3 sequences. The receptor was isolated from a human donor in good health. Some clones in this sample may be carry-over from other donors' samples. The J gene is TRBJ2-3, the V gene TRBV21-1; absent DNA, TCRdb's TRBD1 call cannot be checked. TRBV21-1 represents a pseudogene. Sequenced material: naive CXCR3+ CD8+ T cells from blood. Subset described: CD45RO-CCR7+CD27+CD95- naive CD8+ T cells expressing CXCR3 (TNR3+). This chain's CDR3 is CASSKGGDGCTDTQYF.